This T cell receptor beta chain was obtained from a study of CD8+CD57+ T cells in acquired aplastic anemia. Whole-study context: Mean DNA quantity obtained from sorted CD4+ and CD8+ cells was 3 to 3.5 ug.

TCR beta VDJ combinations and CDR3 sequences were profiled from genomic DNA. TCRdb called the reads again in MiXCR, with one record for every CDR3 protein. This table has 120,000 or so distinct CDR3 sequences, 40% appearing once. The CDR3 runs 14 residues. Germline V gene sequence: CDR1 DFQATT, CDR2 SNEGSKA (reference sequence). A note on this clonotype: Its antigen is unidentified. At one boundary the junction diverges from the germline segment, which might be a read error.

Broader study findings: Comparison of patients with controls identified 25 to 35 shared CD8+ CDR3 sequences.

An expansion of CD8+CD57+ cells by flow cytometry had been shown in patients chosen for sequencing. The cohort consisted entirely of patients having severe acquired aplastic anemia. Receipt of therapy had not occurred in any patient by the time of blood sampling. This receptor was taken from a human donor with aplastic anemia. The J gene is TRBJ1-2, the V gene TRBV20-1; tentative D call: TRBD1 (5 bases). Sequenced input: sorted CD4+, CD8+, or CD8+CD57+ T cells (not recorded which) from PBMCs. CDR3: CSAGMLGDNYDYTF. The CDR3 nucleotides read TGCAGTGCTGGGATGTTGGGGGATAACTATGACTACACCTTC.